This TCR beta chain stems from a study of blood T cell repertoires in COVID-19. Study context: COVID-19 samples collected from the United States, Italy and Spain covered acute and convalescent phases. PBMCs, B-cell-depleted T cells, or T cells were the source of the cDNA or gDNA that made up the material.

As handled by the study authors: Amplification of reference gene primers provided the estimated nucleated cell counts. Data came from immunoSEQ multiplex PCR; TCRdb stores just in-frame clones and leaves some out. The DNA was the basis for D and trimming; V, J and clone size are from that table. The table includes some 250,000 clones, 85% to 90% detected once. Specimen: peripheral blood. The receptor was isolated from a man in his sixties with acute or convalescent COVID-19.

The CDR3 loop reads CASSQERDLEGDTQYF. The CDR3 nucleotides are TGTGCCAGCAGCCAGGAAAGGGACTTAGAGGGAGATACGCAGTATTTT. The V gene is TRBV14, the J gene TRBJ2-3, with D perhaps TRBD2 (6 bases). The germline V gene encodes CDR1 SGHDN and CDR2 FVKESK. The CDR3 covers 16 residues. Trimming cost V 3 bases and J 5 bases, with 18 bases left between them.